This T cell receptor beta chain was identified in a study of sequential checkpoint blockade in melanoma. Study information: Randomization was 1:1 between first-line nivolumab→ipilimumab and ipilimumab→nivolumab.

Indicated treatment: randomized to nivolumab then ipilimumab (arm A) or the reverse (arm B). Assay used: immunoSEQ multiplex PCR; TCRdb lists only in-frame clones, some missing. The sample carries fewer than 35,000 clones, 70% to 90% recorded once. The TCR comes from a human donor with melanoma. Sequencing was performed on CD8+ T cells sorted from blood (inferred from file names), taken from a patient given nivolumab and ipilimumab in sequence.

CDR3 residues: CASSPYWAPGLAGDTETQYF. The CDR3 DNA is TGTGCCAGTAGCCCATACTGGGCCCCGGGGTTGGCAGGGGATACGGAGACCCAGTACTTC. The genes are TRBV19 and TRBJ2-5; perhaps TRBD1 as D (6 bases). From germline, CDR1 is LNHDA and CDR2 SQIVND (reference sequence). The CDR3 spans 20 residues. V gave up 6 bases and J gave up 5 bases, with 34 bases separating them.